This entry features one TCR beta chain sequence. The antigen remains undetermined. This specimen belongs to a study of T-cell reconstitution after alpha-beta-depleted transplantation in children. A TCRbeta library incorporating unique molecular identifiers was prepared. TCRdb itself ran the PCR reads through MiXCR, one entry per CDR3 protein. The sample lists 700,000 or so distinct CDR3 sequences; around 13% were seen once. The CDR3 length is 16 residues. Germline CDR1 and CDR2: LGHDT and YNNKEL (reference sequence). The ends lost 6 bases at V and 6 bases at J; junction bases unmatched: 12. Points from the study as a whole: It was reported that alpha-beta T cells came from several hundred expanded graft clones (about two months after transplant). Elevated TCRbeta diversity at day 60 was traced, in some patients, to surviving recipient T cells and thymic progenitors. At one year after transplant, newly produced T cells mostly accounted for T-cell counts and diversity.

This chain uses TRBV3-1 with TRBJ2-2, with TRBD2 identical over 8 bases. Sequencing was performed on PBMCs, taken before TCRalphabeta/CD19-depleted stem cell transplant. This TCR was sampled from a girl aged 2 to 10 with congenital amegakaryocytic thrombocytopenia, due to receive a stem cell transplant. The CDR3 nucleotides read TGTGCCAGCAGACCGAGCGGGAGAAAATTGTCCGGGGAGCTGTTTTTT. Protein: CASRPSGRKLSGELFF.